The 2 T cell receptor beta chains below all came from one sample that was sequenced in a study of cytomegalovirus exposure and HLA in healthy donors. 13 Jbeta primers and 60 Vbeta primers were used for the PCR. This table comes from immunoSEQ multiplex PCR, and its TCRdb copy is limited to in-frame clones, with some not included. The data contain about 94,000 clones, more than 65% of them singletons. Sequencing used PBMCs. These receptors came from a human donor in good health.

The chain carries TRBV18 and TRBJ2-3; TRBD1 matches at 11 bases. This CDR3 is 17 amino acids long. J was trimmed by 2 bases and V by 2 bases; bases with no gene match: 6. The V gene's germline CDR1 is KGHSH and CDR2 LQKENI. This chain's CDR3 is CASSPFRTGGSTDTQYF. The CDR3, as DNA: TGTGCCAGCTCACCATTCCGGACAGGGGGCTCCACAGATACGCAGTATTTT.

The table lists this clone with a count of one. The chain links TRBV7-2 to TRBJ1-1; D uncertain. Germline values: CDR1 SGHTA, CDR2 FQGNSA. The CDR3 has 12 residues. V lost 1 base to trimming and J lost 4 bases, with 4 bases between them. The CDR3 is CASSLVRTEAFF. CDR3 nucleotides: TGTGCCAGCAGCTTAGTGCGCACTGAAGCTTTCTTT.